Presented here are 11 T cell receptor beta chains from one specimen sequenced in a study of T-cell memory formation after mild COVID-19. Via MiXCR, TCRdb re-called the 5' RACE reads, giving one row per CDR3 protein. Altogether 250,000 to 350,000 distinct CDR3 sequences are present, about a sixth being singletons, with the ten largest covering around 23%. What was sequenced was PBMCs or a T cell subset sorted from them (not recorded which). All receptors come from a man between 18 and 29 years old who had mild COVID-19 (a few samples of this study predate the infection). Cell type and time point are not known.

The sample holds a few counts of this clonotype. The chain carries TRBV9 and TRBJ1-1; D is ambiguous. CDR1 is SGDLS and CDR2 is YYNGEE in the germline V gene. Trimming pared 0 bases from V and 7 bases from J, leaving 10 bases between. This CDR3 spans 13 amino acids. Here the CDR3 reads CASSVGLKGEAFF. The CDR3 DNA reads TGTGCCAGCAGCGTAGGACTGAAGGGTGAAGCTTTCTTT.

J is TRBJ2-5 and V is TRBV7-2, with 7 bases that match TRBD1. There are 13 residues in the CDR3. V lost 1 base and J lost 9; bases outside the gene matches: 5. Germline V gene sequence: CDR1 SGHTA, CDR2 FQGNSA. CDR3 sequence: CASSLGDSIAQYF. The DNA for the CDR3 is TGTGCCAGCAGCTTAGGGGACAGTATCGCCCAGTACTTC.

The chain carries TRBV6-1 and TRBJ2-7; D gene ambiguous. V was cut by 4 bases and J by 5 bases, with 12 bases left in between. This CDR3 region has 13 residues. Germline CDR1 and CDR2: MNHNS and SASEGT. The CDR3 here is CASSVSAWDEQYV. The CDR3 DNA follows: TGTGCCAGCAGTGTATCGGCCTGGGACGAGCAGTACGTC.

This chain connects TRBV19 to TRBJ1-5; no reliable D call. This CDR3 comprises 14 residues. V dropped 7 bases and J dropped 0 bases, with 10 bases sitting between them. Germline-derived CDR1 and CDR2 are LNHDA and SQIVND (reference sequence). The CDR3 protein is CASIGRNSNQPQHF. In nucleotides, the CDR3 is TGTGCCAGTATAGGGAGAAATAGCAATCAGCCCCAGCATTTT.

This clonotype has just a few counts. The gene calls are TRBV28 and TRBJ2-3, with D unclear. The germline V gene encodes CDR1 MDHEN and CDR2 SYDVKM. The CDR3 sequence is 15 residues long. Trimming took 6 bases from V and 0 from J, leaving 13 bases between them. The DNA for the CDR3 is TGTGCCAGCAGGACTGCTGCGGCTAGCACAGATACGCAGTATTTT. Translated: CASRTAAASTDTQYF.

The rearrangement joins TRBV4-3 to TRBJ1-1; no clear D gene. The CDR3 is made up of 16 amino acids. V lost 1 base and J lost 8, with 20 bases in between. Germline CDR1 reads LGHNA; CDR2 reads YSLEER. The CDR3: CASSQVTLSVSREAFF. DNA for the CDR3: TGCGCCAGCAGCCAAGTAACCCTATCGGTTAGCAGAGAAGCTTTCTTT.

The chain joins TRBV5-1 to TRBJ2-3; D is ambiguous. From germline, CDR1 is SGHRS and CDR2 YFSETQ. This CDR3 has 14 residues. With 0 bases removed from V and 5 bases from J, the gap between germline ends came to 10 bases. DNA of the CDR3: TGCGCCAGCAGCTTGGCTCACGAGAGAGATACGCAGTATTTT. Its protein is CASSLAHERDTQYF. Using reference TRBV5-1 and TRBJ2-3 for the parts outside the CDR3, the full variable domain is KAGVTQTPRYLIKTRGQQVTLSCSPISGHRSVSWYQQTPGQGLQFLFEYFSETQRNKGNFPGRFSGRQFSNSRSEMNVSTLELGDSALYLCASSLAHERDTQYFGPGTRLTVL.

There are a few counts of this clonotype. The chain combines TRBV7-3 with TRBJ2-3; D possibly corresponds to TRBD1 (6 bases). The V gene's germline CDR1 is SGHTA and CDR2 FQGTGA. CDR3 size: 14 residues. V lost 6 bases, J lost 0 bases, and 10 bases lay in between. In nucleotides, the CDR3 is TGTGCCAGCAGATCAGGGGTTAGCACAGATACGCAGTATTTT. Its translation is CASRSGVSTDTQYF. Based on the CDR3 plus reference TRBV7-3 and TRBJ2-3, the full variable domain is GAGVSQTPSNKVTEKGKYVELRCDPISGHTALYWYRQSLGQGPEFLIYFQGTGAADDSGLPNDRFFAVRPEGSVSTLKIQRTERGDSAVYLCASRSGVSTDTQYFGPGTRLTVL.

The V call is TRBV27, the J call TRBJ1-6; D is ambiguous. Germline V lookup: CDR1 MNHEY, CDR2 SMNVEV (reference sequence). Trimming stripped 4 bases from V and 7 bases from J, with 14 bases between. CDR3 length equals 15 residues. CDR3: CASSWREKGNSPLHF. The CDR3 bases are TGTGCCAGCAGTTGGCGCGAGAAAGGGAATTCACCCCTCCACTTT.

The rearrangement uses TRBV5-1 and TRBJ1-2; 7 nucleotides line up with TRBD1. V was clipped by 1 base and J by 2 bases; unmatched bases: 2. Germline V CDR1 and CDR2: SGHRS, YFSETQ. This CDR3 comprises 14 residues. The CDR3 here is CASSLQGQNYGYTF. The CDR3 nucleotides read TGCGCCAGCAGCTTGCAGGGACAGAACTATGGCTACACCTTC.

This clonotype was detected a few times. The chain has TRBV6-5 and TRBJ1-5; possibly TRBD1 for D (6 bases). The V gene's germline CDR1 is MNHEY and CDR2 SVGAGI. V lost 6 bases and J lost 9, with 18 bases in between. The CDR3 is made up of 14 amino acids. The CDR3 region has the DNA TGTGCCAGCAGCTCTCGACAGGCCGATGGGCCCCAGCATTTT. Protein: CASSSRQADGPQHF.